These 25 T cell receptor beta chains share one sample of origin, sequenced in a study of blood T cell repertoires in COVID-19. Clones were read by immunoSEQ multiplex PCR, and TCRdb kept only the in-frame ones, dropping some. The sample has around 260,000 clones; approximately 85% are singletons. Material: PBMCs or T cells enriched from blood (not recorded which). The source of these receptors is a woman under 40 who had recovered from COVID-19.

The CDR3 loop reads CASSQGQGAYGYTF. The CDR3 DNA reads TGCGCCAGCAGCCAGGGACAGGGGGCGTATGGCTACACCTTC. The V gene is TRBV5-1, the J gene TRBJ1-2; 12 bases are shared with TRBD1. Looked up from germline, CDR1 is SGHRS and CDR2 is YFSETQ. There are 14 residues in the CDR3. Unmatched junction bases numbered 3, after V lost 4 bases and J lost 5 bases.

This clone was detected only a few times. The chain has TRBV3-1 (or the pseudogene TRBV3-2) and TRBJ2-5, with TRBD2 matching 7 bases. The germline CDR1 and CDR2 sequences are LGHDT and YNNKEL (reference sequence). The junction had 9 bases not matched to a gene; V was cut back by 5 bases and J by 3 bases. The CDR3 spans 15 residues. The CDR3 DNA reads as TGTGCCAGCAGCTCACTGACTAGCTTAAAAGAGACCCAGTACTTC. It is translated as CASSSLTSLKETQYF.

The chain is built from TRBV3-1 (or the pseudogene TRBV3-2) and TRBJ2-5; 8 nucleotides agree with TRBD2. Germline-derived CDR1 and CDR2 are LGHDT and YNNKEL (reference sequence). V trimming: 0 bases; J trimming: 5 bases; junction bases outside the gene matches: 5. The CDR3 contains 15 residues. The CDR3 is CASSQEPSGGETQYF. The CDR3, as DNA: TGTGCCAGCAGCCAAGAACCCAGCGGGGGTGAGACCCAGTACTTC.

The rearrangement uses TRBV28 and TRBJ1-2; D not certain. CDR1 and CDR2 from the germline V gene are MDHEN and SYDVKM. V was shortened by 6 bases and J by 3 bases, with 11 bases between the two germline ends. The CDR3 loop spans 13 amino acids. The CDR3 DNA follows: TGTGCCAGCAGCGCTACAGAGTACTATGGCTACACCTTC. As protein: CASSATEYYGYTF.

The CDR3 spells CASSPLSGRLFPFGYTF. CDR3 nucleotides: TGTGCCAGCAGCCCCTTATCCGGCAGGCTATTCCCCTTCGGCTACACCTTC. The chain employs TRBV9 and TRBJ1-2, with unresolved D. The germline V and J ends were trimmed by 4 bases and 8 bases, with 27 bases remaining between them. Per the germline V gene, CDR1 is SGDLS and CDR2 is YYNGEE. This CDR3 has 17 residues.

The chain couples TRBV5-1 to TRBJ2-6; the D gene is possibly TRBD1 (5 bases). Per the germline V gene, CDR1 is SGHRS and CDR2 is YFSETQ. The CDR3 is made up of 17 amino acids. The V and J ends lost 3 bases and 1 base respectively, with 14 bases between them. In DNA form, the CDR3 reads TGCGCCAGCAGCTCCTACGACAGCAGATCTGGGGCCAACGTCCTGACTTTC. This translates into CASSSYDSRSGANVLTF.

The chain has TRBV5-4 and TRBJ1-1, with 9 bases that match TRBD1. Germline CDR1 is SGHNT and CDR2 is YYREEE (reference sequence). The CDR3 runs 18 residues. Losses at the gene ends were 4 bases for V and 7 bases for J; bases not matched to a gene: 20. Written as DNA, the CDR3 is TGTGCCAGCAGCCGCCGGGACAGGGTCGGAGGAAAGGAACATGAAGCTTTCTTT. It specifies CASSRRDRVGGKEHEAFF.

This sequence joins TRBV3-1 (or the pseudogene TRBV3-2) and TRBJ2-1; 9 bases fit TRBD2. The CDR3 runs to 16 residues. Per the germline V gene, CDR1 is LGHDT and CDR2 is YNNKEL (reference sequence). V dropped 0 bases and J dropped 8; count of bases not matched to a gene: 8. As DNA, the CDR3 is TGTGCCAGCAGCCAAGATATCGCGGGGGGGCTAGATGAGCAGTTCTTC. As protein: CASSQDIAGGLDEQFF.

This clone was picked up one time. The chain links TRBV6-2 or TRBV6-3 to TRBJ2-5; D remains unclear. The germline V gene has CDR1 MNHEY and CDR2 SVGEGT. Trimming stripped 0 bases from V and 1 base from J, with 15 bases between. The CDR3 has 17 amino acids. CDR3 nucleotides: TGTGCCAGCAGTTACTCGCCGACGGCGGTCCTCCAAGAGACCCAGTACTTC. It translates to CASSYSPTAVLQETQYF.

V gene TRBV6-5 combines with J gene TRBJ2-7; 10 bases map to TRBD1. The CDR3 consists of 15 residues. Germline CDR1 MNHEY, CDR2 SVGAGI. The trim removed 5 bases at V and 4 bases at J, leaving 8 bases unmatched. CDR3 coding DNA: TGTGCCAGCAGTCTCGACAGGGGGCGTACGTACGAGCAGTACTTC. It encodes CASSLDRGRTYEQYF.

The chain is built from TRBV7-3 and TRBJ2-2; TRBD1 agrees at 9 bases. The CDR3 consists of 16 residues. Trimming at V came to 3 bases and at J to 6 bases, leaving 8 bases not matched to a gene. From germline, CDR1 is SGHTA and CDR2 FQGTGA. The CDR3 DNA sequence: TGTGCCAGCAGCTTTGACCGGGACAGGGCGGCCGGGGAGCTGTTTTTT. This gives the protein CASSFDRDRAAGELFF.

The chain uses TRBV3-1 (or the pseudogene TRBV3-2) and TRBJ2-5; TRBD2 matches at 8 bases. The CDR3 length is 15 residues. V was pared by 4 bases and J by 3 bases, with 7 bases of the junction left unmatched. CDR1 and CDR2 from the germline V gene are LGHDT and YNNKEL (reference sequence). This CDR3 reads CASSLTGLAEETQYF. For the CDR3, the DNA is TGTGCCAGCAGCCTAACAGGACTAGCTGAAGAGACCCAGTACTTC.

V gene TRBV5-8 combines with J gene TRBJ1-1; the D is unclear. The V gene lost 4 bases and the J gene lost 2 bases, with 15 bases spanning the gap. CDR1 is SGHTS and CDR2 is YDEGEE in the germline V gene. The CDR3 sequence is 15 residues long. CDR3 in amino acids: CASSRARIINTEAFF. The CDR3 bases are TGTGCCAGCAGCCGCGCGAGGATAATAAACACTGAAGCTTTCTTT. Drawing the rest from reference TRBV5-8 and TRBJ1-1, the complete variable domain is EAGVTQSPTHLIKTRGQQATLRCSPISGHTSVYWYQQALGLGLQFLLWYDEGEERNRGNFPPRFSGRQFPNYSSELNVNALELEDSALYLCASSRARIINTEAFFGQGTRLTVV.

This rearrangement joins TRBV30 to TRBJ2-2, with TRBD1 matching 8 bases. Germline V CDR1 and CDR2: GTSNPN, SVGIG (reference sequence). CDR3 length: 17 amino acids. After removal of 1 base from V and 1 base from J, the junction contained 8 bases not matched to a gene. CDR3 region: CAWSAGRGLKNTGELFF. CDR3 coding DNA: TGTGCCTGGAGTGCAGGCAGGGGGCTCAAGAACACCGGGGAGCTGTTTTTT.

This chain joins TRBV5-1 and TRBJ1-1, with D hard to call. The CDR3 covers 14 residues. CDR1 is SGHRS, CDR2 YFSETQ, per germline. V was shortened by 4 bases and J by 0 bases, with 10 bases between the two germline ends. DNA of the CDR3: TGCGCCAGCAGCCCCGGAGCGGTGAACACTGAAGCTTTCTTT. The encoded protein is CASSPGAVNTEAFF.

The V call is TRBV7-9, the J call TRBJ2-7; D may be TRBD2 (5 bases). This CDR3 is built from 15 residues. V lost 5 bases and J 3 bases, leaving 17 bases between the germline ends. Germline loops: CDR1 SEHNR, CDR2 FQNEAQ (reference sequence). As DNA, the CDR3 is TGTGCCAGCAGCCTACCCTACGGGGATCTCTACGAGCAGTACTTC. Translated: CASSLPYGDLYEQYF.

The V gene is TRBV28, the J gene TRBJ1-3, with D unresolved. This CDR3 region has 17 residues. Trimming took 2 bases from V and 4 from J, leaving 18 bases between them. Germline V gives CDR1 MDHEN, CDR2 SYDVKM. CDR3 region: CASSLTGIRGLGNTIYF. The CDR3 DNA follows: TGTGCCAGCAGTTTAACGGGCATCCGGGGATTAGGAAACACCATATATTTT.

The chain employs TRBV7-2 and TRBJ2-7; D is unresolved. From germline, CDR1 is SGHTA and CDR2 FQGNSA. The CDR3 runs 15 residues. V shed 3 bases and J shed 3 bases, with 15 bases lying between them. The CDR3: CASSFGSYSVYEQYF. In nucleotides, the CDR3 is TGTGCCAGCAGCTTTGGTTCGTACAGTGTCTACGAGCAGTACTTC. Based on the CDR3 plus reference TRBV7-2 and TRBJ2-7, the full variable domain is GAGVSQSPSNKVTEKGKDVELRCDPISGHTALYWYRQSLGQGLEFLIYFQGNSAPDKSGLPSDRFSAERTGGSVSTLTIQRTQQEDSAVYLCASSFGSYSVYEQYFGPGTRLTVT.

The rearrangement uses TRBV3-1 (or the pseudogene TRBV3-2) and TRBJ2-7; D is perhaps TRBD2 (6 bases). This CDR3 spans 14 amino acids. Trimming stripped 2 bases from V and 3 bases from J, with 11 bases between. Germline values: CDR1 LGHDT, CDR2 YNNKEL (reference sequence). CDR3 nucleotides: TGTGCCAGCAGCCAACGGGGGTTTAACTACGAGCAGTACTTC. Translating it yields CASSQRGFNYEQYF.

The chain combines TRBV28 with TRBJ1-2; 8 bases align to TRBD1. V lost 5 bases to trimming and J lost 2 bases; unmatched junction nucleotides: 7. Germline V lookup: CDR1 MDHEN, CDR2 SYDVKM. There are 15 residues in the CDR3. This CDR3 is CASSMTGVLNYGYTF. For the CDR3, the DNA is TGTGCCAGCAGTATGACAGGGGTATTGAACTATGGCTACACCTTC.

V usage is TRBV5-1 and J usage is TRBJ2-5, with TRBD2 identical over 7 bases. CDR3 length: 16 amino acids. V was clipped by 0 bases and J by 3 bases; unmatched bases: 8. CDR1 SGHRS and CDR2 YFSETQ come from the germline V gene. The CDR3 loop is CASSLAVGGPEETQYF. CDR3 in DNA: TGCGCCAGCAGCTTGGCCGTGGGAGGGCCGGAAGAGACCCAGTACTTC.

Only a few counts were recorded for this clone. This chain connects TRBV11-2 to TRBJ1-6; D is unclear. Deletions cut 1 base from V and 8 bases from J, with 6 bases between. The CDR3 has 13 residues. Germline V gene data show CDR1 as SGHAT and CDR2 as FQNNGV. The CDR3 coding sequence is TGTGCCAGCAGCTTAGGAGGATATTCACCCCTCCACTTT. It encodes CASSLGGYSPLHF.

The V gene is TRBV29-1, the J gene TRBJ2-7; 7 bases align to TRBD1. Trimming removed 7 bases from V and 3 bases from J; junction bases left unmatched: 3. CDR3 length: 11 residues. Germline V lookup: CDR1 SQVTM, CDR2 ANQGSEA. The CDR3 reads CSAGQNYEQYF. CDR3 in DNA: TGCAGCGCGGGACAGAACTACGAGCAGTACTTC.

This clone showed up just once. The V gene is TRBV5-5, the J gene TRBJ2-2; maybe TRBD1 (6 bases). The germline V and J ends were trimmed by 4 bases and 7 bases, with 17 bases remaining between them. The germline gives CDR1 SGHKS, CDR2 YYEKEE (reference sequence). The CDR3 has 15 residues. The CDR3 region is CASSPVSGAGGELFF. The CDR3, as DNA: TGTGCCAGCAGCCCCGTGTCAGGGGCGGGCGGGGAGCTGTTTTTT.

The chain has TRBV11-3 and TRBJ2-1; TRBD1 matches at 9 bases. CDR1 and CDR2 (germline): SGHNT, YENEEA. The CDR3 is 15 amino acids. The J segment lost 5 bases and the V segment lost 5 bases, leaving 7 bases of the junction unmatched. DNA for the CDR3: TGTGCCAGCAGCCCCAGACAGGGGGAAGACAATGAGCAGTTCTTC. Its protein product is CASSPRQGEDNEQFF.